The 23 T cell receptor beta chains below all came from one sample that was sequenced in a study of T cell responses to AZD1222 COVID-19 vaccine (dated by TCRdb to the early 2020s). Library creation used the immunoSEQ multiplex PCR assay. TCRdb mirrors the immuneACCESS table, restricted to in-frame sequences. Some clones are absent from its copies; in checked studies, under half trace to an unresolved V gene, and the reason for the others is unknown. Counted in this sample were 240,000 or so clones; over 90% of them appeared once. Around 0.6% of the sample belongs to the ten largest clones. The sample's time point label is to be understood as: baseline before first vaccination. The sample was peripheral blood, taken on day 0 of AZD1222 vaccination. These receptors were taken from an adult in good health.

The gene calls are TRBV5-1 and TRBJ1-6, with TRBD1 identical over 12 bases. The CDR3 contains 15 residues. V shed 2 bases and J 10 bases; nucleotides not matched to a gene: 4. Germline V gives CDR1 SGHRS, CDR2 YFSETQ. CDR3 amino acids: CASSLGTGGGSPLHF. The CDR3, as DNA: TGCGCCAGCAGCTTAGGGACAGGGGGCGGATCACCCCTCCACTTT.

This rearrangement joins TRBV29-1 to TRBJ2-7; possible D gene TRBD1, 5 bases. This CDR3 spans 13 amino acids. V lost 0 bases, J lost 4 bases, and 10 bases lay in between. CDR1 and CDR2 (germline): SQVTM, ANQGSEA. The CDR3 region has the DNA TGCAGCGTTGAAGAGGAAGGGGCGTACGAGCAGTACTTC. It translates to CSVEEEGAYEQYF.

The DNA for the CDR3 is TGTGCCAGCTGCCCGGGGGGCCGAATAAATTCACCCCTCCACTTT. Residues: CASCPGGRINSPLHF. The genes are TRBV2 and TRBJ1-6, with D possibly TRBD1 on 6 matching bases. The CDR3 sequence is 15 residues long. CDR1 and CDR2 from the germline V gene are SNHLY and FYNNEI. The V gene lost 8 bases and the J gene lost 7 bases, with 18 bases spanning the gap. Full variable domain (missing parts from reference TRBV2 and TRBJ1-6): EPEVTQTPSHQVTQMGQEVILRCVPISNHLYFYWYRQILGQKVEFLVSFYNNEISEKSEIFDDQFSVERPDGSNFTLKIRSTKLEDSAMYFCASCPGGRINSPLHFGNGTRLTVT.

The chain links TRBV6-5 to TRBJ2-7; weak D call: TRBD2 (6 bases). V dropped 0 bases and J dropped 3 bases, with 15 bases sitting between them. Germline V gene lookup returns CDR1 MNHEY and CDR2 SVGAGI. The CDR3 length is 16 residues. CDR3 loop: CASSYSMGRIRYEQYF. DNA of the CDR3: TGTGCCAGCAGTTACTCGATGGGGAGGATTCGCTACGAGCAGTACTTC.

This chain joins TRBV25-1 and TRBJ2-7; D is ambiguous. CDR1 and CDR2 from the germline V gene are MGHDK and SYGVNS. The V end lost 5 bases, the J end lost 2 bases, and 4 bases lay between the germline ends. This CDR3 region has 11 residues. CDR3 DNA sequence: TGTGCCAGCAGTAAAGCCTACGAGCAGTACTTC. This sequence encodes CASSKAYEQYF.

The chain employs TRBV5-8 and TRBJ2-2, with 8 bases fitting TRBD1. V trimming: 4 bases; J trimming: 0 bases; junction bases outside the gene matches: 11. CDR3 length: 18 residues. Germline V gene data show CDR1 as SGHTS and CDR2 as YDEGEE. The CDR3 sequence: CASSAGTGTFANTGELFF. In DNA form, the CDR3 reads TGTGCCAGCAGCGCCGGGACAGGCACTTTCGCGAACACCGGGGAGCTGTTTTTT.

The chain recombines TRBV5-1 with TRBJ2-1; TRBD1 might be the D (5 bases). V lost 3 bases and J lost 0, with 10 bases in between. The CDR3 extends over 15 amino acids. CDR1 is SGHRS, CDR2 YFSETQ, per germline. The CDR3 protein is CASSSTAFSYNEQFF. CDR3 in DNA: TGCGCCAGCAGCTCGACAGCCTTCTCCTACAATGAGCAGTTCTTC.

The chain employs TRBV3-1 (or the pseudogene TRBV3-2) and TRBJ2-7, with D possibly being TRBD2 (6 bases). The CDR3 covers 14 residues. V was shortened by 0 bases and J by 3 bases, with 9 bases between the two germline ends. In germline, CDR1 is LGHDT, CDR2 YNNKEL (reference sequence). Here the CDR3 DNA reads TGTGCCAGCAGCCAAGACGGACTACACTACGAGCAGTACTTC. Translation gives CASSQDGLHYEQYF.

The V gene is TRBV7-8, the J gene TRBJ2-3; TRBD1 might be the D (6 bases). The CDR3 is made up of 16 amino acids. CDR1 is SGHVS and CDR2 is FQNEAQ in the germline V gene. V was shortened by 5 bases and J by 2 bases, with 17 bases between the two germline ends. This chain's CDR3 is CASSRNRDTTTDTQYF. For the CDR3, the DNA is TGTGCCAGCAGCCGGAACCGGGACACCACCACAGATACGCAGTATTTT.

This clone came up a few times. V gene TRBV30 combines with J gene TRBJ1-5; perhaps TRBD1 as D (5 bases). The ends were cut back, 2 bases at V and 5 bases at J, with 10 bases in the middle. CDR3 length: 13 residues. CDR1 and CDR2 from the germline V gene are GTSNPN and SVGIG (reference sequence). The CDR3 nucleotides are TGTGCCTGGAGTAGGGGCTTGGATCAGCCCCAGCATTTT. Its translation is CAWSRGLDQPQHF.

The CDR3 DNA follows: TGTGCCAGCAGCGCGGGCCCATATGAGCAGTTCTTC. It yields the protein CASSAGPYEQFF. The chain is built from TRBV11-2 and TRBJ2-1; a weak D match, TRBD2 (5 bases). V gave up 5 bases and J gave up 8 bases, with 10 bases separating them. The CDR3 sequence is 12 residues long. CDR1 and CDR2 from the germline V gene are SGHAT and FQNNGV.

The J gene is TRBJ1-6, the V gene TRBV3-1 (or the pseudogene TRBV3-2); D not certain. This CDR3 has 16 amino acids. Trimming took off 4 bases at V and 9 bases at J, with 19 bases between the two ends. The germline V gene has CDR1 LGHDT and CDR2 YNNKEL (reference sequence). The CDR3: CASSPSPTASISPLHF. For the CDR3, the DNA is TGTGCCAGCAGCCCGTCCCCGACGGCCTCCATTTCACCCCTCCACTTT.

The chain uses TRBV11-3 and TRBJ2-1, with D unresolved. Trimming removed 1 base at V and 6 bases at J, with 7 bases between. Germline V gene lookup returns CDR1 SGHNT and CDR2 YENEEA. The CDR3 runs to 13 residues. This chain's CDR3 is CASSLGTGNEQFF. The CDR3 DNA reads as TGTGCCAGCAGCTTAGGCACGGGCAATGAGCAGTTCTTC.

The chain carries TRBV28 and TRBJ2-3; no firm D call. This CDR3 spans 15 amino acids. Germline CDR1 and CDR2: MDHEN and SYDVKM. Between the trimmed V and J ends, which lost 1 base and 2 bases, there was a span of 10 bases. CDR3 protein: CASSLYPDLTDTQYF. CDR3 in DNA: TGTGCCAGCAGTTTATATCCGGACCTCACAGATACGCAGTATTTT.

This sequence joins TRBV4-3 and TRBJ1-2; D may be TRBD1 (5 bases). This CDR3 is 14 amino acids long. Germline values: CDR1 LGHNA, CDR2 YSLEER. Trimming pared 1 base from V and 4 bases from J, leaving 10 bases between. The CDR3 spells CASSQADSGYGYTF. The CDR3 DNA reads TGCGCCAGCAGCCAAGCAGACAGCGGCTATGGCTACACCTTC.

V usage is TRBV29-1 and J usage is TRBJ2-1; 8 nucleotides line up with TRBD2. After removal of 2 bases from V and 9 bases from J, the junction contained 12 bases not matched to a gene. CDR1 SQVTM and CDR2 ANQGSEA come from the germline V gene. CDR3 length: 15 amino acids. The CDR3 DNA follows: TGCAGCGTTGAAAGGGGAACGGGAGGGGGTAGTGAGCAGTTCTTC. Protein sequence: CSVERGTGGGSEQFF.

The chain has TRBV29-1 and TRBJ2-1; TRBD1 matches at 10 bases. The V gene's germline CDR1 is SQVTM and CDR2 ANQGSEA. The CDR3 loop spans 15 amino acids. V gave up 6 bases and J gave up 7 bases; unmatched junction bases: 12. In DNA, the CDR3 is TGCAGCGTCAATCCCCTGGGACAGGGGCGAAATGAGCAGTTCTTC. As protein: CSVNPLGQGRNEQFF.

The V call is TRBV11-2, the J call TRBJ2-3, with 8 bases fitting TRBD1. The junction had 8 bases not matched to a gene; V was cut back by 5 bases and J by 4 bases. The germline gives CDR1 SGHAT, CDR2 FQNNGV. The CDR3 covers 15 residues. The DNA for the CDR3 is TGTGCCAGCAGCCCCCTCCAGGGGGCGGCAGATACGCAGTATTTT. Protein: CASSPLQGAADTQYF.

CDR3 region: CASLRGSSSYNEQFF. CDR3 nucleotide sequence: TGTGCCAGCCTTCGGGGCAGCAGCTCCTACAATGAGCAGTTCTTC. The rearrangement uses TRBV28 and TRBJ2-1; D assignment may be TRBD1 or TRBD2 (5 bases each). Trimming stripped 8 bases from V and 0 bases from J, with 14 bases between. Germline V gene data show CDR1 as MDHEN and CDR2 as SYDVKM. The CDR3 length is 15 residues.

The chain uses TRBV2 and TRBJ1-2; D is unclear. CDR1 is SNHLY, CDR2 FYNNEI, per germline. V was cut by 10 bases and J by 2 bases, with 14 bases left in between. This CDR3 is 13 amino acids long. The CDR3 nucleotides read TGTGCCACCAACCGGTGGGCGAACTATGGCTACACCTTC. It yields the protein CATNRWANYGYTF.

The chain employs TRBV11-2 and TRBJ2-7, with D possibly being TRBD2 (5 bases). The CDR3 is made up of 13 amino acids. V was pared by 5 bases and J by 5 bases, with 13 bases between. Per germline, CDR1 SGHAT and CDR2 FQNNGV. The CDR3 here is CASSRESFDEQYF. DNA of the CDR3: TGTGCCAGCAGCCGGGAAAGTTTCGACGAGCAGTACTTC.

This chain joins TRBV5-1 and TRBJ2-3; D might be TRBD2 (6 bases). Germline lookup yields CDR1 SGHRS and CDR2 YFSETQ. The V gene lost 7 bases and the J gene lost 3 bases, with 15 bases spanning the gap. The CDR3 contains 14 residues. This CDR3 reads CASSRVAATDTQYF. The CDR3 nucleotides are TGCGCCAGCTCCCGGGTAGCGGCGACAGATACGCAGTATTTT.

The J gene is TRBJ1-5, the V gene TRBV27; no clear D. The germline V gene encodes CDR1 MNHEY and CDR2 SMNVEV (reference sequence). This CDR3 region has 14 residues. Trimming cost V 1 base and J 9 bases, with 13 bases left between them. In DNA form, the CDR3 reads TGTGCCAGCAGTTTATGGGAGGGATTCTTGCCCCAGCATTTT. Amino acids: CASSLWEGFLPQHF.